One sample yielded the 20 T cell receptor beta chains listed below, sequenced in a study of T cell repertoires in aging, cancer and after chemotherapy. Amplification of TCR beta used genomic DNA extracted from peripheral blood. TRB rearrangements spanning V, D and J were amplified using mixed TRB-A/B primers. TCRdb ran MiXCR on the multiplex PCR reads and lists one entry per CDR3 protein. The sample includes about 6,000 distinct CDR3 sequences, around 25% of them seen just once. The source material was blood. These receptor sequences come from a human donor in good health.

By share, this clonotype counts as medium-sized. The rearrangement joins TRBV20-1 to TRBJ1-1; D is unclear. The germline V gene encodes CDR1 DFQATT and CDR2 SNEGSKA (reference sequence). This CDR3 has 14 residues. V gave up 3 bases and J gave up 0 bases, with 11 bases separating them. The CDR3 here is CSARGSEMNTEAFF. CDR3 bases: TGCAGTGCTAGGGGCAGCGAGATGAACACTGAAGCTTTCTTT.

To note about this clonotype: This may be a read error, as it is one base from a much larger clone. V is TRBV12-3 or TRBV12-4 and J is TRBJ2-7, with D possibly TRBD1 on 5 matching bases. V was shortened by 3 bases and J by 1 base, with 10 bases between the two germline ends. This CDR3 has 14 amino acids. In nucleotides, the CDR3 is TGTGCCAGCAGTTTGAGCAGGGCTTCCTACGAGCAGTACGTC. It encodes CASSLSRASYEQYV.

This clonotype is medium-sized. The chain recombines TRBV21-1 with TRBJ2-7; TRBD1 is taken as the D call from the table, unchecked against the DNA. TRBV21-1 is marked as a pseudogene. The CDR3 consists of 15 residues. The CDR3 region is CASSPRGQAAYEQYV. The CDR3 DNA sequence: TGTGCCAGCAGCCCCCGGGGGCAGGCCGCCTACGAGCAGTACGTC.

The chain uses TRBV19 and TRBJ1-2; 7 nucleotides agree with TRBD1. This CDR3 has 13 residues. Germline trimming cut 7 bases from V and 4 bases from J; bases unmatched to any gene: 6. Germline-derived CDR1 and CDR2 are LNHDA and SQIVND (reference sequence). CDR3: CASTPGQLYGYTF. The CDR3 DNA is TGTGCCAGTACTCCGGGACAGCTCTATGGCTACACCTTC.

This clonotype came up a few times. The chain links TRBV6-2 or TRBV6-3 to TRBJ2-1, with 12 bases that match TRBD2. The length of the CDR3 is 14 residues. Germline assignment: CDR1 MNHEY and CDR2 SVGEGT. V was pared by 10 bases and J by 8 bases, with 9 bases of the junction left unmatched. The CDR3 loop reads CATAGLAGFDEQFF. CDR3 coding DNA: TGTGCCACCGCGGGACTAGCGGGCTTCGATGAGCAGTTCTTC.

In its sample, this clonotype ranks as medium-sized (0.01 to 0.1%). The chain joins TRBV4-2 to TRBJ1-1; TRBD1 is a possible D gene (5 bases). Germline CDR1 LGHNA, CDR2 YNFKEQ. Trimming cost V 0 bases and J 5 bases, with 13 bases left between them. This CDR3 spans 15 amino acids. As DNA, the CDR3 is TGTGCCAGCAGCCAAGAGGGGCGAGGAAGGACTGAAGCTTTCTTT. It yields the protein CASSQEGRGRTEAFF.

The chain has TRBV18 and TRBJ2-5; perhaps TRBD2 as D (5 bases). The ends were cut back, 3 bases at V and 1 base at J, with 6 bases in the middle. CDR1 is KGHSH and CDR2 is LQKENI in the germline V gene. There are 13 residues in the CDR3. CDR3 DNA: TGTGCCAGCTCACCGGACTTCCAAGAGACCCAGTACTTC. It codes for CASSPDFQETQYF.

This clonotype is medium-sized (0.01 to 0.1%) by share. The chain uses TRBV6-1 and TRBJ1-1, with TRBD1 matching 9 bases. Unmatched junction bases numbered 14, after V lost 1 base and J lost 2 bases. This CDR3 region has 19 residues. Germline CDR1 is MNHNS and CDR2 is SASEGT. CDR3 protein: CASSEGSGTGRFFNTEAFF. CDR3 coding DNA: TGTGCCAGCAGTGAAGGATCGGGGACAGGGCGTTTTTTCAACACTGAAGCTTTCTTT.

This clonotype ranks as medium-sized. V gene TRBV6-5 combines with J gene TRBJ1-2; 7 bases are a match to TRBD1. Germline trimming cut 2 bases from V and 4 bases from J; bases unmatched to any gene: 13. Germline values: CDR1 MNHEY, CDR2 SVGAGI. This CDR3 has 17 residues. The CDR3 DNA reads as TGTGCCAGCAGTTACCAATTTGGGCCAGGGGGATCCTATGGCTACACCTTC. Translation gives CASSYQFGPGGSYGYTF.

CDR3 in amino acids: CASSFPGQGINQPQHF. The CDR3 DNA sequence: TGTGCCAGCAGTTTCCCGGGACAGGGGATCAATCAGCCCCAGCATTTT. The V gene is TRBV6-6, the J gene TRBJ1-5; 10 bases are shared with TRBD1. V was clipped by 4 bases and J by 3 bases; unmatched bases: 6. CDR1 MNHNY and CDR2 SVGAGI come from the germline V gene (reference sequence). The length of the CDR3 is 16 residues.

This clonotype qualifies as medium-sized (0.01 to 0.1%). The V gene is TRBV27, the J gene TRBJ1-6; 7 nucleotides agree with TRBD1. The V segment lost 4 bases and the J segment 10 bases; nucleotides outside the gene matches: 7. The length of the CDR3 is 14 residues. Germline V gene data show CDR1 as MNHEY and CDR2 as SMNVEV (reference sequence). The CDR3 region is CASSYGTEESPLHF. In DNA, the CDR3 is TGTGCCAGCAGTTACGGGACAGAGGAGTCACCCCTCCACTTT.

By share of the sample, this clonotype is medium-sized (0.01 to 0.1%). The V gene is TRBV5-5, the J gene TRBJ1-1; D is possibly TRBD1 (6 bases). Germline loops: CDR1 SGHKS, CDR2 YYEKEE (reference sequence). CDR3 length: 15 amino acids. V shed 1 base and J shed 1 base, with 11 bases lying between them. The CDR3 loop is CASSLFGTRNTEAFF. The CDR3 nucleotides read TGTGCCAGCAGCTTGTTCGGGACAAGGAACACTGAAGCTTTCTTT. The full variable domain, rest sourced from reference TRBV5-5 and TRBJ1-1, is DAGVTQSPTHLIKTRGQQVTLRCSPISGHKSVSWYQQVLGQGPQFIFQYYEKEERGRGNFPDRFSARQFPNYSSELNVNALLLGDSALYLCASSLFGTRNTEAFFGQGTRLTVV.

There are a few counts of this clonotype. The rearrangement links TRBV21-1 to TRBJ2-3; the DNA was not compared with TRBD2, the D call given in the table. TRBV21-1 is a documented pseudogene. This CDR3 is built from 18 residues. This CDR3 reads CASSKGAREAGDTDTQYF. As DNA, the CDR3 is TGTGCCAGCAGCAAAGGCGCTCGGGAAGCGGGAGACACAGATACGCAGTATTTT.

This clonotype appeared a single time. A much larger clone sits a single nucleotide away, making a read error possible. The chain combines TRBV6-5 with TRBJ2-1; D call uncertain. The CDR3 consists of 16 residues. V was shortened by 0 bases and J by 5 bases, with 14 bases between the two germline ends. In germline, CDR1 is MNHEY, CDR2 SVGAGI. CDR3 bases: TGTGCCAGCAGTTACTCGAGCTTGAGTATCAACAATGAGCAGTTCTTC. Protein: CASSYSSLSINNEQFF.

By sample fraction, this clonotype is medium-sized. The chain links TRBV20-1 to TRBJ1-5; perhaps TRBD1 as D (6 bases). The V gene lost 4 bases and the J gene lost 5 bases, with 15 bases spanning the gap. The CDR3 consists of 14 residues. Germline CDR1 reads DFQATT; CDR2 reads SNEGSKA (reference sequence). CDR3 in amino acids: CSATGDGGDQPQHF. For the CDR3, the DNA is TGCAGTGCTACAGGGGACGGCGGGGATCAGCCCCAGCATTTT.

In its sample, this clonotype ranks as medium-sized. The V and J genes are TRBV10-2 and TRBJ1-6; D is possibly TRBD1 (6 bases). The CDR3 totals 15 residues. CDR1 is WSHSY and CDR2 is SAAADI in the germline V gene. Trimming pared 6 bases from V and 10 bases from J, leaving 19 bases between. The CDR3 here is CASSPVGGAESPLHF. CDR3 DNA: TGCGCCAGCAGCCCAGTTGGGGGGGCGGAATCACCCCTCCACTTT.

This clonotype is classed as medium-sized. This chain connects TRBV29-1 to TRBJ1-5, with a weak D call TRBD1 (5 bases). There are 13 residues in the CDR3. Germline V gives CDR1 SQVTM, CDR2 ANQGSEA. Trimming took off 4 bases at V and 5 bases at J, with 12 bases between the two ends. CDR3 protein: CSVVIREDQPQHF. The CDR3 DNA reads as TGCAGCGTTGTGATCAGGGAGGATCAGCCCCAGCATTTT.

The chain joins TRBV9 to TRBJ2-3, with D perhaps being TRBD1 or TRBD2 (5 bases each). The germline V gene has CDR1 SGDLS and CDR2 YYNGEE. The V end lost 6 bases, the J end lost 0 bases, and 11 bases lay between the germline ends. This CDR3 has 14 residues. The CDR3 sequence: CASNLWGSTDTQYF. The CDR3 DNA reads TGTGCCAGCAACCTCTGGGGGAGCACAGATACGCAGTATTTT.

This clonotype is medium-sized within its sample. The chain recombines TRBV6-1 with TRBJ2-1; 9 nucleotides agree with TRBD2. Germline trimming cut 2 bases from V and 2 bases from J; bases unmatched to any gene: 10. Germline-derived CDR1 and CDR2 are MNHNS and SASEGT. This CDR3 is built from 18 residues. The CDR3 here is CASSERTSVLFTYNEQFF. The CDR3 nucleotides are TGTGCCAGCAGTGAACGGACTAGCGTCCTCTTCACCTACAATGAGCAGTTCTTC.

This clonotype was seen once. The genes are TRBV6-5 and TRBJ2-1; 10 bases match TRBD1. The CDR3 covers 14 residues. The germline CDR1 and CDR2 sequences are MNHEY and SVGAGI. V shed 5 bases and J 4 bases; nucleotides not matched to a gene: 2. In nucleotides, the CDR3 is TGTGCCAGCAGTCCGGGACAGGGGTACAATGAGCAGTTCTTC. It encodes CASSPGQGYNEQFF.